This T cell receptor (beta chain) was sequenced for a study of post-analysis software for immune sequencing data (dated by TCRdb to between 2014 and 2017). For the wider study: The recorded disease courses included relapsing-remitting, secondary progressive and progressive-relapsing multiple sclerosis, and some patients had no subtype annotation. The patient repertoires were set against ten to eleven previously published healthy control repertoires from donors whose ages ranged from roughly 6 to 27 years. A subset of samples was prepared in parallel using single-end sample barcoding, then pooled and co-amplified after Illumina adapter ligation.

Overall results and qualifications from the work: Direct clustering with F measure revealed strong co-clustering of samples prepared in the same batch, which led to a batch-effect correction. The multiple sclerosis patient group was slightly younger than the control group. Compared with controls, multiple sclerosis patients had significantly lower normalized Chao1 diversity, a finding suggesting substantial peripheral T-cell clonal expansion. Four or five TRBV segments, including TRBV5-6, TRBV5-1 and TRBV20-1, were significantly more frequent in patients than controls.

This clonotype appeared many times. Its antigen is currently not known. No much larger clone exists at a distance of one base, and base qualities are not known. Libraries were prepared through PCR. The listed sequencing device is Illumina HiSeq 2500. To reduce PCR and sequencing biases, unique molecular identifiers were incorporated into the TCR beta cDNA libraries. Per 1 to 10 million input T cells, some 500,000 cDNA molecules were obtained, such that each molecule approximated one T cell. Patient libraries were prepared and sequenced with the same protocol used for the earlier healthy control dataset. Within a given batch, samples were prepared together, multiplexed and sequenced on the same HiSeq lane. In the original analysis: Raw barcoded reads were processed with MIGEC, and single-read molecular identifier groups were discarded before consensus assembly and CDR3 extraction. Clonotype tables were post-analysed with VDJtools, normalizing diversity by down-sampling all datasets to the smallest sample size. In repertoire overlap clustering, CDR3 amino acid sequences, but not nucleotide sequences, were matched to correct batch-related cross-sample contamination. TCRdb reprocessing: public reads trimmed at Q25 with fastp, clones called with MiXCR, in-frame beta chains kept. Each entry merges the rows of one CDR3 protein and shows their most common DNA and genes. Clone size and V and J calls follow TCRdb, not the original study. The sample includes around 250,000 distinct CDR3 sequences, with 36% observed a single time. The ten largest make up 4% to 5.5% of the sample.

The CDR3 spans 14 residues, from the cysteine through the phenylalanine. Only CDR3 DNA is held: 42 bases, read in frame from base 1. Trimming removed 6 bases from V and 5 bases from J, leaving 16 bases between the germline ends. TCR beta repertoires were profiled from peripheral blood of roughly 13 young patients with multiple sclerosis to demonstrate the VDJtools post-analysis software. Multiple sclerosis patients were children and adolescents aged about 6 to 16 years. The material sequenced was blood. This receptor was identified in a girl aged 10 to 17 with multiple sclerosis. Recombination connected TRBV12-3 or TRBV12-4 to TRBJ1-1; the D region possibly corresponds to TRBD1 (6 bases align). The CDR3 protein sequence reads: CASSLGGADTEAFF. The nucleotide sequence is TGTGCCAGCAGCCTAGGGGGGGCAGATACTGAAGCTTTCTTT.